This is a list of T cell receptor beta chains from one sample in a study of T cells expressing NK-cell markers. For each CDR3 protein, TCRdb gives one entry from its re-call of the 5' RACE reads, without DNA. This table holds some 450,000 distinct CDR3 sequences. The sample comprised blood T cells: a sorted CD56 or NKG2C T cell subset, CD4+ or CD8+ T cells, or bulk PBMC T cells (not recorded which). The receptors here all came from a woman between 18 and 70 years old in good health. CDR3s include the opening cysteine and the closing phenylalanine or tryptophan.

CDR3 length,V gene,J gene,CDR3 protein
14,TRBV12-3/TRBV12-4,TRBJ2-3,CASSRDTYTDTQYF
15,TRBV19,TRBJ2-2,CASSTTQLNTGELFF
15,TRBV20-1,TRBJ1-5,CSARPGKISNQPQHF
14,TRBV12-3/TRBV12-4,TRBJ2-5,CASSFGGLQETQYF
16,TRBV28,TRBJ1-5,CASSPGTATPNQPQHF
14,TRBV27,TRBJ2-7,CASSLGWKTVEQYF
13,TRBV6-1,TRBJ1-1,CASSTPVGTEAFF
14,TRBV2,TRBJ2-3,CASNGDRSTDTQYF
15,TRBV18,TRBJ2-3,CASSSTGGGTDTQYF
13,TRBV29-1,TRBJ2-1,CSVIAVTYNEQFF
12,TRBV3-1,TRBJ2-2,CASSHAAGELFF
16,TRBV6-2/TRBV6-3,TRBJ2-2,CATRFSGPGTPGELFF
12,TRBV2,TRBJ2-5,CASSEFGETQYF
17,TRBV28,TRBJ2-1,CASSLNERDSSYNEQFF
13,TRBV5-6,TRBJ1-2,CASSLQGFYGYTF
16,TRBV7-2,TRBJ2-5,CASSLISGGNQETQYF
14,TRBV5-1,TRBJ2-7,CASSLTSGTYEQYF
15,TRBV28,TRBJ2-2,CASSLSLVLAGELFF
16,TRBV7-3,TRBJ2-2,CASSSRQGANTGELFF
15,TRBV7-8,TRBJ1-1,CASSRRTGRNTEAFF
15,TRBV6-1,TRBJ2-1,CASSRLRGTYNEQFF
13,TRBV20-1,TRBJ1-1,CSARSLDNTEAFF
14,TRBV7-7,TRBJ2-5,CASSLASGVETQYF
14,TRBV12-3/TRBV12-4,TRBJ2-7,CASSWAGQGYEQYF
16,TRBV20-1,TRBJ2-7,CSARGGGELSTDEQYF
15,TRBV29-1,TRBJ2-2,CSVEERGRGGGELFF
15,TRBV2,TRBJ1-4,CASSDIGQGAEKLFF
13,TRBV10-3,TRBJ2-5,CATGWDSQETQYF
16,TRBV6-5,TRBJ2-1,CASSYSGLGGYNEQFF